The rows below give T cell receptor beta chains drawn from one sample of a study of lymphopenia after photon versus proton radiotherapy. Sequencing was performed with immunoSEQ multiplex PCR; in TCRdb, only in-frame clones are kept and a portion is missing. The table includes some 76,000 clones, 85% to 95% detected once. The sample was peripheral blood, taken from a patient treated with photon-based radiotherapy. Every receptor here comes from a middle-aged woman with cholangiocarcinoma. The CDR3 runs from the conserved cysteine through the conserved F or W. A D gene is named only where the DNA matches it firmly. Expanded clones get a size class; other rows say once, few or many, or leave the size out.

cdr3_nt cdr3_aa j_call v_call clone_size d_call
TGTGCCAGCACCATGGACAGGGAGTGGGGTGGCTACACCTTC CASTMDREWGGYTF TRBJ1-2 TRBV21-1 - -
TGTGCCAGCAGCTTAGGGCCAGTTGAAGCTTTCTTT CASSLGPVEAFF TRBJ1-1 TRBV7-2 once -
TGTGCCAGCAGCAAAACAGGGGAACTTGGAAACACCATATATTTT CASSKTGELGNTIYF TRBJ1-3 TRBV9 - TRBD1
TGTGCCAGCAGAGCCGGGACTAGCGGGGTTGTGAGCACAGATACGCAGTATTTT CASRAGTSGVVSTDTQYF TRBJ2-3 TRBV28 - TRBD2
TGTGCCAGCAGTTCCCCTGGACTTGGCTCCTACAATGAGCAGTTCTTC CASSSPGLGSYNEQFF TRBJ2-1 TRBV6-5 - -
TGTGCCAGCTCTATTACACAGGAAATCTATGGCTACACCTTC CASSITQEIYGYTF TRBJ1-2 TRBV18 - -
TGCAGCGTTGAATTGACAGCGGATGGCTACACCTTC CSVELTADGYTF TRBJ1-2 TRBV29-1 once -
TGCGCCAGCAGCTTCTCCTGGAAGGCCTACGAGCAGTACTTC CASSFSWKAYEQYF TRBJ2-7 TRBV5-1 - -
TGCGCCAGCAGTGAGAATGCAGGCCCCTACGAGCAGTACTTC CASSENAGPYEQYF TRBJ2-7 TRBV10-1 - -
TGTGCCAGCAGCTTAGAGTCTCAGGGAAATCAGCCCCAGCATTTT CASSLESQGNQPQHF TRBJ1-5 TRBV11-2 - -
TGTGCCAGCAGCCCCGGACAGAGCGTATCCAAAAACATTCAGTACTTC CASSPGQSVSKNIQYF TRBJ2-4 TRBV5-4 - -
TGCGCCAGCAGCCAAGAAACCGGGGGGTTTGGCTACACCTTC CASSQETGGFGYTF TRBJ1-2 TRBV4-1 - -
TGTGCCAGCAACCTTCTGGGAGGCTACGAGCAGTACTTC CASNLLGGYEQYF TRBJ2-7 TRBV28 few -
TGCGCCAGCGGCACAGGGGTCTCTGGAAACACCATATATTTT CASGTGVSGNTIYF TRBJ1-3 TRBV5-1 - TRBD1
TGCGCCAGCAGCCAAGATGGGGACAGTTCGAACACCGGGGAGCTGTTTTTT CASSQDGDSSNTGELFF TRBJ2-2 TRBV4-1 - TRBD1
TGTGCCATTACACAGGGGTATGGAAACACCATATATTTT CAITQGYGNTIYF TRBJ1-3 TRBV7-2 - TRBD1
TGTGCCAGCAGCCCCGGGACCGGGAACACCGGGGAGCTGTTTTTT CASSPGTGNTGELFF TRBJ2-2 TRBV6-6 - -
TGTGCCAGCAGTTTCCCTGGAGGTGGAGCTTTCTTT CASSFPGGGAFF TRBJ1-1 TRBV27 - -
TGTGCCAGCAGTCGGGACAGCACTAACTATGGCTACACCTTC CASSRDSTNYGYTF TRBJ1-2 TRBV6-5 - TRBD1
TGTGCCCTAGCACCGATTCCACAGGGGGCTGATTACACCTTC CALAPIPQGADYTF TRBJ1-2 TRBV5-4 - TRBD1
TGTGCCAGCAGTCGGGGGCTCAGGAGGGATCAGCCCCAGCATTTT CASSRGLRRDQPQHF TRBJ1-5 TRBV7-2 - -
TGTGCCAGCAGACCCACAGAGGGTGGAGGAAACACCATATATTTT CASRPTEGGGNTIYF TRBJ1-3 TRBV6-6 - -
TGTGCCAGCAGCTTAACGGCAGGTCACACCGGGGAGCTGTTTTTT CASSLTAGHTGELFF TRBJ2-2 TRBV7-3 - -
TGTGCCAGCTCACCGGACTGGGGGGAGCAGTACTTC CASSPDWGEQYF TRBJ2-7 TRBV18 once -
TGTGCCAGCGGGGGGATCAATCAGCCCCAGCATTTT CASGGINQPQHF TRBJ1-5 TRBV28 - -
TGTGCCACCAGCAGACTAGCGGGAGCGGGGGAGCAGTACTTC CATSRLAGAGEQYF TRBJ2-7 TRBV15 few TRBD2
TGTGCCAGCAGTTACTCCGGCACCTCAAATTCACCCCTCCACTTT CASSYSGTSNSPLHF TRBJ1-6 TRBV6-5 - -
TGTGCCAGCAGCGTAGATGATGGGAACATTCAGTACTTC CASSVDDGNIQYF TRBJ2-4 TRBV9 - -
TGTGCCAGCAGCTTGGACGTTTCTTGGCAGTATTTT CASSLDVSWQYF TRBJ2-3 TRBV5-8 - -
TGTGCCATCAGTGAGTCAAACGGCTACGAGCAGTACTTC CAISESNGYEQYF TRBJ2-7 TRBV10-3 - -
TGTGCCACCTGGAGGGCCCCGGGCGAGTCCCAGTACTTC CATWRAPGESQYF TRBJ2-5 TRBV27 - -
TGTGCCAGCAGCGACCGGGACACCGAAGGGTATGGCTACACCTTC CASSDRDTEGYGYTF TRBJ1-2 TRBV5-5 - -
TGCGCCAGCCAGCGCGGGGGCGCGAACACCGGGGAGCTGTTTTTT CASQRGGANTGELFF TRBJ2-2 TRBV5-1 - -
TGTGCCAGCAGTTTTAGAGACGGGGGAAACTATGGCTACACCTTC CASSFRDGGNYGYTF TRBJ1-2 TRBV7-9 - -
TGTGCAAGTCGCTTCCCCGGGAGAAGATCCTACGAGCAGTACTTC CASRFPGRRSYEQYF TRBJ2-7 TRBV12-2 - -
TGTGCCAGCAGTCCCGGACTAGCGGGAGCCTACGAGCAGTACTTC CASSPGLAGAYEQYF TRBJ2-7 TRBV6-5 - TRBD2
TGTGCCAGCAGCCAAGAAGGGCAGAGTCCCAATGAAAAACTGTTTTTT CASSQEGQSPNEKLFF TRBJ1-4 TRBV4-2 once -
TGTGCCAGCAGTCCACCCTCCGGGACTAGCGAGGCCCAAGAGACCCAGTACTTC CASSPPSGTSEAQETQYF TRBJ2-5 TRBV25-1 - TRBD2
TGTGCCAGCAGCTTAGGGTCCGCGAACACCGGGGAGCTGTTTTTT CASSLGSANTGELFF TRBJ2-2 TRBV11-1 - -
TGTGCCAGCTCGAATCAGGGGGTCGAGCAGTACTTC CASSNQGVEQYF TRBJ2-7 TRBV18 - TRBD1
TGTGCTAGCAGCTTAGACAGGGCGGAGAAGACCCAGTACTTC CASSLDRAEKTQYF TRBJ2-5 TRBV7-7 - TRBD1
TGTGCCAGCAGCTTTTGGGGGGGCCACACCGGGGAGCTGTTTTTT CASSFWGGHTGELFF TRBJ2-2 TRBV5-6 once -
TGTGCCAGCAGTAGCGGGGACGTCTACTCCGAGCAGTACTTC CASSSGDVYSEQYF TRBJ2-7 TRBV6-5 - TRBD2
TGTGCCAGCAGTCCTCGGGGTGGGGTTGGTCCTGAAAAACTGTTTTTT CASSPRGGVGPEKLFF TRBJ1-4 TRBV27 - -
TGTGCCTGGAGTAGGGGTAGGACAGGCCATAGCAATCAGCCCCAGCATTTT CAWSRGRTGHSNQPQHF TRBJ1-5 TRBV30 - TRBD1
TGCAGCGTTGAAGCGGAAAACACTGGCTACACCTTC CSVEAENTGYTF TRBJ1-2 TRBV29-1 few -
TGTGCCAGTAGTTCCACCCTCGGGGGCTACACCTTC CASSSTLGGYTF TRBJ1-2 TRBV19 - -
TGTGCCCGGACCGGGGGGGACGGCGACTTGAACACTGAAGCTTTCTTT CARTGGDGDLNTEAFF TRBJ1-1 TRBV30 - -
TGTGCCAGCAGCGTAGTTTCGGTGGGTGGGGCCAACGTCCTGACTTTC CASSVVSVGGANVLTF TRBJ2-6 TRBV9 - -
TGCAGCGTTCAGCCTAGCGGGAGTACGCAGTATTTT CSVQPSGSTQYF TRBJ2-3 TRBV29-1 - TRBD2
TGTGCCAGCAGTTGGTGGGACGGAAACATTCAGTACTTC CASSWWDGNIQYF TRBJ2-4 TRBV2 - -
TGTGCCAGTAAGGACGCGCCGAACACCGGGGAGCTGTTTTTT CASKDAPNTGELFF TRBJ2-2 TRBV19 - -